This TCR beta chain comes out of a study of shared clonotypes between healthy human individuals (dated by TCRdb to between 2020 and 2021). Turning to the overall study: A couple of women and three men aged 18 to 49 years were included in the cohort. Per donor, three plates each were used for CD4 naive and CD4 memory, two for CD8 naive, and one for CD8 memory. To estimate repertoire size and how much clonotypes are shared between individuals, the study performed deep sequencing of blood TCR repertoires from a few healthy adults. Different laboratories and diverse techniques were used to prepare libraries and sequence TCR repertoires, to increase sequencing depth and limit assay-specific biases. Between about 0.85 and 10 billion PBMCs per donor were obtained by leukapheresis.

Healthy HIV-negative adults with no recently reported acute infections or vaccinations were included as donors. All donors were Caucasian adults living in Nashville, Tennessee, USA. CD8 memory samples combined magnetically selected CD45RO+ cells with CCR7-negative CD45RA+ effector memory (TemRA) cells. Blood was obtained by leukapheresis, after which PBMCs were separated by Ficoll-Histopaque density gradient centrifugation and cryopreserved in liquid nitrogen vapor phase. Purity and quantity of every magnetically sorted T cell population were checked by analytical flow cytometry. From each sorted fraction, genomic DNA was isolated and quantified by UV absorbance on a Nanodrop 2000c. The sample holds a few counts of this clone. Its recognized antigen is unknown. Base qualities are not provided; no much larger clone lies one nucleotide away. The CDR3 starts with the cysteine, ends with the phenylalanine, and has 15 residues. The entry retains the CDR3 DNA only, 45 bases that are in frame from base 1. V trim: 6 bases; J trim: 0 bases; unmatched bases: 4. The germline V gene specifies MNHEY as CDR1 and SVGAGI as CDR2.

Using the deep immunoSEQ assay, multiplex PCR amplified TCR CDR3 regions from genomic DNA. Extracted genomic DNA from each cell subset was distributed evenly across all wells of several immunoSEQ 96-well plates, and each plate was treated as a replicate. For sorted subsets, about 210 ng of genomic DNA, equivalent to around 30,000 T cell genomes, went into each replicate PCR. Purified libraries were quantified with a Qubit 3.0 fluorometer, sized on a Bioanalyzer 2100, and re-quantified with the KAPA Library Quantification kit. Each immunoSEQ 96-well plate was sequenced on its own single-read 150-cycle Illumina NextSeq 550 flow cell. In the original analysis: Because the immunoSEQ output included only junctional sequences and no quality scores, the filtering could not be the same as the filtering used for full-length reads. Sequences were annotated with PyIR, a Python wrapper for IgBLAST v1.9, using IMGT germline references to assign V/J genes and CDR3. Reads with weak V/J assignments (E-value above 1e-6), missing CDR3, stop codons, out-of-frame junctions, or ambiguous translated residues were removed. V3J clonotypes were defined as sequences sharing the same inferred V gene, J gene, and CDR3 amino acid sequence. The percentage overlap between two repertoires was calculated by dividing the number of shared unique clonotypes by the size of the smaller repertoire. Richness of each repertoire was evaluated using RTK rarefaction, the Chao1 estimator, and Recon v2.1 estimates of unobserved clonotypes. For all TCRbeta clonotypes obtained by the gDNA method from a handful of donors, generation probabilities were computed with OLGA. The table comes from immuneACCESS by way of TCRdb, which keeps in-frame sequences with V and J called. Part of the clones is missing from these tables; in studies checked, under half for an unresolved V gene and the rest for unknown reasons. V and J calls and clone size come straight from that table; D and trimming were deduced from the DNA. Present in this sample are some 120,000 clones, under 70% of which were seen just once. Clones ranked in the top ten supply under 25% of the sample.

Overall results and qualifications from the work: Sharing across several donors was observed for about 4.8% of naive CD4, under 4% of naive CD8, 2.3% of memory CD4, and around 0.4% of memory CD8 clonotypes. Based on pairwise subsampling, the degree of clonotype sharing among donors was expected to be affected by sequencing depth. The small number of donors limited the genetic and exposure-history diversity represented. Sampling was restricted to blood, and TCR repertoires in tissue are likely to differ from TCR repertoires in blood. Larger estimated clonotype richness was generally found for naive subsets than for memory subsets. Compared with non-shared clonotypes, clonotypes shared by all four sorted-subset donors had higher generation probabilities. Even with the large sequencing depth, rarefaction of the sorted-subset datasets indicated that sequencing was incomplete.

Sequencing used memory CD8+ T cells sorted from blood. In the paper's terms, the cell subset or site label means: CD45RO+ cells pooled with CCR7-negative TemRA cells. This TCR came from a woman aged 25 to 45 in good health. The sequence joins TRBV6-5 to TRBJ2-2, and 7 bases in between align with TRBD1. The DNA reads as follows: TGTGCCAGCAGATGGGACAGCTCGAACACCGGGGAGCTGTTTTTT. Translated, this is CASRWDSSNTGELFF.